These T cell receptor beta chains were read from a single sample in a study of cytomegalovirus exposure and HLA in healthy donors. Generated by immunoSEQ multiplex PCR, the TCRdb table keeps only in-frame clones and is missing some. The sample consists of about 130,000 clones, roughly three quarters of them appearing once. Sequencing was done on a sample of PBMCs. The receptors were gathered from a man aged 25 to 45 in good health and CMV-seronegative. Each CDR3 is given with its conserved first and last residue. The D gene is left open where the match is weak. Clone size is not always given. Where it is, it says once, few, many or a class for expanded clones.

d_gene: NA; j_gene: TRBJ1-2; v_gene: TRBV9; abundance: NA; CDR3nt: TGTGCCAGCAGCCACACAGATTTCTATGGCTACACCTTC; CDR3aa: CASSHTDFYGYTF
d_gene: NA; j_gene: TRBJ2-3; v_gene: TRBV15; abundance: NA; CDR3nt: TGTGCCACCAGCACCGGGACATTCAACACAGATACGCAGTATTTT; CDR3aa: CATSTGTFNTDTQYF
d_gene: NA; j_gene: TRBJ1-3; v_gene: TRBV18; abundance: NA; CDR3nt: TGTGCCAGCTCACCCTCGGGGGTTGGAAACACCATATATTTT; CDR3aa: CASSPSGVGNTIYF
d_gene: NA; j_gene: TRBJ2-5; v_gene: TRBV5-1; abundance: NA; CDR3nt: TGCGCCAGCAGCTTGGCCGGGCAGGGTGGTCAAGAGACCCAGTACTTC; CDR3aa: CASSLAGQGGQETQYF
d_gene: NA; j_gene: TRBJ2-2; v_gene: TRBV28; abundance: NA; CDR3nt: TGTGCCAGCAGACACCACACGGAGACCGGGGAGCTGTTTTTT; CDR3aa: CASRHHTETGELFF
d_gene: NA; j_gene: TRBJ2-7; v_gene: TRBV29-1; abundance: NA; CDR3nt: TGCAGCGTTGAGACTGAACTGGTTAACGGCGAGCAGTACTTC; CDR3aa: CSVETELVNGEQYF
d_gene: NA; j_gene: TRBJ1-2; v_gene: TRBV6-6; abundance: few; CDR3nt: TGTGCCAGCAGTTACTCCGGAAAAGGGGGCTATGGCTACACCTTC; CDR3aa: CASSYSGKGGYGYTF
d_gene: NA; j_gene: TRBJ1-1; v_gene: TRBV19; abundance: NA; CDR3nt: TGTGCCAGTAGTATCCAGGGTAGGTTGAACACTGAAGCTTTCTTT; CDR3aa: CASSIQGRLNTEAFF
d_gene: TRBD2; j_gene: TRBJ2-7; v_gene: TRBV5-5; abundance: NA; CDR3nt: TGTGCCAGCAGCTTGGGATTTAGCGGGAGTACCTACGAGCAGTACTTC; CDR3aa: CASSLGFSGSTYEQYF
d_gene: NA; j_gene: TRBJ2-3; v_gene: TRBV5-1; abundance: NA; CDR3nt: TGCGCCAGCAGCTCGGGGGAGGTGGCAGATACGCAGTATTTT; CDR3aa: CASSSGEVADTQYF
d_gene: NA; j_gene: TRBJ2-1; v_gene: TRBV4-2; abundance: NA; CDR3nt: TGTGCCAGCAGCCAGCGCCTACTCCTTTACAATGAGCAGTTCTTC; CDR3aa: CASSQRLLLYNEQFF
d_gene: NA; j_gene: TRBJ1-4; v_gene: TRBV10-3; abundance: NA; CDR3nt: TGTGCCATCAGTGACGCGGGAGGGGAAGAAAAACTGTTTTTT; CDR3aa: CAISDAGGEEKLFF
d_gene: TRBD2; j_gene: TRBJ2-1; v_gene: TRBV12-5; abundance: NA; CDR3nt: TGTGCTAGTGGTTTGTCTAGCGGGGTATACAATGAGCAGTTCTTC; CDR3aa: CASGLSSGVYNEQFF
d_gene: NA; j_gene: TRBJ2-3; v_gene: TRBV10-3; abundance: NA; CDR3nt: TGTGCCATCAGTGACCGTCTCGCAGATACGCAGTATTTT; CDR3aa: CAISDRLADTQYF
d_gene: NA; j_gene: TRBJ1-4; v_gene: TRBV7-2; abundance: NA; CDR3nt: TGTGCCAGCAGCTTAGACCCCAGGGTTGAAAAACTGTTTTTT; CDR3aa: CASSLDPRVEKLFF
d_gene: TRBD1; j_gene: TRBJ2-3; v_gene: TRBV7-6; abundance: NA; CDR3nt: TGTGCCAGCAGCTTAACAGGGGGCTCCGCAGATACGCAGTATTTT; CDR3aa: CASSLTGGSADTQYF
d_gene: TRBD2; j_gene: TRBJ2-1; v_gene: TRBV25-1; abundance: NA; CDR3nt: TGTGCCAGCAGTGAATCCCCCCCGGGACTAGCGACGAATGAGCAGTTCTTC; CDR3aa: CASSESPPGLATNEQFF
d_gene: NA; j_gene: TRBJ2-7; v_gene: TRBV7-9; abundance: NA; CDR3nt: TGTGCCAGCAGCTTAGTGGGGGGGCGCGAGCAGTACTTC; CDR3aa: CASSLVGGREQYF
d_gene: TRBD1; j_gene: TRBJ2-1; v_gene: TRBV5-1; abundance: few; CDR3nt: TGCGCCAGCAGCTTGGGGACAGGGGACCCTCGTGAGTTCTTC; CDR3aa: CASSLGTGDPREFF
d_gene: TRBD2; j_gene: TRBJ2-2; v_gene: TRBV7-2; abundance: NA; CDR3nt: TGTGCCAGCAGCTTACAAAGCGGGGCGAACACCGGGGAGCTGTTTTTT; CDR3aa: CASSLQSGANTGELFF
d_gene: NA; j_gene: TRBJ2-5; v_gene: TRBV19; abundance: NA; CDR3nt: TGTGCCAGTAGTCCCATGGCGGGCGTCCAAGAGACCCAGTACTTC; CDR3aa: CASSPMAGVQETQYF
d_gene: NA; j_gene: TRBJ1-2; v_gene: TRBV29-1; abundance: once; CDR3nt: TGCAGCGTTGCGGCGGGTAACTATGGCTACACCTTC; CDR3aa: CSVAAGNYGYTF
d_gene: NA; j_gene: TRBJ2-7; v_gene: TRBV10-1; abundance: NA; CDR3nt: TGCGCCAGCAGTGAGTCGAGCGGCACCTACGAGCAGTACTTC; CDR3aa: CASSESSGTYEQYF
d_gene: NA; j_gene: TRBJ2-7; v_gene: TRBV9; abundance: once; CDR3nt: TGTGCCAGCAGCGCGTCCCCGGGCGGACACTCCTACGAGCAGTACTTC; CDR3aa: CASSASPGGHSYEQYF
d_gene: TRBD2; j_gene: TRBJ2-1; v_gene: TRBV29-1; abundance: NA; CDR3nt: TGCAGCGTTTCCCCCCGGACTAGCGGGAGCAATGAGCAGTTCTTC; CDR3aa: CSVSPRTSGSNEQFF
d_gene: TRBD2; j_gene: TRBJ2-1; v_gene: TRBV7-8; abundance: NA; CDR3nt: TGTGCCAGCAGCTTAGCCGGGACTAGCGGGATTTACAATGAGCAGTTCTTC; CDR3aa: CASSLAGTSGIYNEQFF
d_gene: TRBD1; j_gene: TRBJ2-5; v_gene: TRBV19; abundance: few; CDR3nt: TGTGCCAGTAGTATTGGGACAGGGGAGGCAGAGACCCAGTACTTC; CDR3aa: CASSIGTGEAETQYF
d_gene: TRBD2; j_gene: TRBJ2-1; v_gene: TRBV6-5; abundance: NA; CDR3nt: TGTGCCAGCAGTTACTCGACTAGCGAGGCCTACAATGAGCAGTTCTTC; CDR3aa: CASSYSTSEAYNEQFF
d_gene: TRBD2; j_gene: TRBJ2-1; v_gene: TRBV15; abundance: NA; CDR3nt: TGTGCCACCCGCCTTCGACTAGCGGGAGGCAATGAGCAGTTCTTC; CDR3aa: CATRLRLAGGNEQFF
d_gene: TRBD2; j_gene: TRBJ2-5; v_gene: TRBV7-9; abundance: NA; CDR3nt: TGTGCCAGCAGCTTACGACTAGCGGGAGCCGGAGAGACCCAGTACTTC; CDR3aa: CASSLRLAGAGETQYF
d_gene: TRBD1; j_gene: TRBJ2-3; v_gene: TRBV7-8; abundance: NA; CDR3nt: TGTGCCAGCAGCCTAGGGACAGCACTCACAGATACGCAGTATTTT; CDR3aa: CASSLGTALTDTQYF
d_gene: NA; j_gene: TRBJ1-2; v_gene: TRBV30; abundance: NA; CDR3nt: TGTGCCTGGACCTCCGTGGAGGGCTACACCTTC; CDR3aa: CAWTSVEGYTF